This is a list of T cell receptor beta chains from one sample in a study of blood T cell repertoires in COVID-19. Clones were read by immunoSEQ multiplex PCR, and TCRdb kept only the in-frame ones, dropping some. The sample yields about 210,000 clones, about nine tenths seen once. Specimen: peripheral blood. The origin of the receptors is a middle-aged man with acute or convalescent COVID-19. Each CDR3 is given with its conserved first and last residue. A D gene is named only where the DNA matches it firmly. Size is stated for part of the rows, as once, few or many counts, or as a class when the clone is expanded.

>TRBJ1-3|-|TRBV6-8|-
CASSYGAPDRSSGNTIYF
TGTGCCAGCAGTTACGGGGCTCCGGACCGTAGCTCTGGAAACACCATATATTTT
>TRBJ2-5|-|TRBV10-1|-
CASSEGTGYEETQYF
TGCGCCAGCAGTGAGGGAACCGGGTATGAAGAGACCCAGTACTTC
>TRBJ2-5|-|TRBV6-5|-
CASSYTGIFPQTQYF
TGTGCCAGCAGTTATACCGGGATCTTCCCACAGACCCAGTACTTC
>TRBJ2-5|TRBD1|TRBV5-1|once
CASSLEGQGYQTQYF
TGCGCCAGCAGCTTGGAGGGACAGGGGTATCAAACCCAGTACTTC
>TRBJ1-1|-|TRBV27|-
CASSLYPGVTEAFF
TGTGCCAGCAGTTTATACCCAGGGGTGACTGAAGCTTTCTTT
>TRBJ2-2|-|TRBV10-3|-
CATSPGTRYTGELFF
TGTGCCACCAGTCCGGGTACTAGATACACCGGGGAGCTGTTTTTT
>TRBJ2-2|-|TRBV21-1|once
CASPVGRGNTGELFF
-
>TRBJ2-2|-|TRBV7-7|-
CASSQLGLAQNTGELFF
TGTGCTAGCAGCCAATTGGGGCTAGCGCAAAACACCGGGGAGCTGTTTTTT
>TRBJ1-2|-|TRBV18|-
CASSPLDTSHYGYTF
TGTGCCAGCTCACCCCTCGACACCTCTCACTATGGCTACACCTTC
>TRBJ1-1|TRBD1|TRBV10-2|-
CASSKDRGNQAFF
TGCGCCAGCAGTAAGGACAGGGGGAATCAAGCTTTCTTT
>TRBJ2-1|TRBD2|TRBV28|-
CASSWIPTSGRYNEQFF
TGTGCCAGCAGTTGGATACCAACTAGCGGGAGGTACAATGAGCAGTTCTTC
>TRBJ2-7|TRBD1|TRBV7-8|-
CASSLRRTGQPYEQYF
TGTGCCAGCAGCTTAAGGCGGACAGGGCAACCCTACGAGCAGTACTTC
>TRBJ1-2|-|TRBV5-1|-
CASSLDDIQGYTF
TGCGCCAGCAGCTTGGATGACATCCAGGGCTACACCTTC
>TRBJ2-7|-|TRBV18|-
CASSPQGGGTEQYF
TGTGCCAGCTCACCCCAGGGGGGTGGGACCGAGCAGTACTTC
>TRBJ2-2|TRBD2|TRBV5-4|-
CASSSFGGEDTGELFF
TGTGCCAGCAGCTCCTTTGGGGGGGAGGACACCGGGGAGCTGTTTTTT
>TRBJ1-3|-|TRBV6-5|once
CASSYNYVEAGNTIYF
TGTGCCAGCAGTTACAATTATGTGGAAGCGGGAAACACCATATATTTT
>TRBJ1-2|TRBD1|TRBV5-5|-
CASSLSQGDYGYTF
TGTGCCAGCAGCCTCTCTCAGGGGGACTATGGCTACACCTTC
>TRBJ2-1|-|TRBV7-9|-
CASSLAGHPNEQFF
TGTGCCAGCAGCTTAGCGGGACACCCCAATGAGCAGTTCTTC
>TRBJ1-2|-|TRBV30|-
CAWSYRAPSYGYTF
TGTGCCTGGAGTTACAGGGCCCCTTCCTATGGCTACACCTTC
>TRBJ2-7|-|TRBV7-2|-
CASSLFRGDYEQYF
TGTGCCAGCAGCTTATTCCGCGGGGATTACGAGCAGTACTTC
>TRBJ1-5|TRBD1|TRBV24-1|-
CATSDGGQGARQPQHF
TGTGCCACCAGTGACGGGGGACAGGGGGCTCGTCAGCCCCAGCATTTT
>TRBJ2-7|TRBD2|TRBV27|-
CASSVAGGFHEQYF
TGTGCCAGCAGTGTAGCGGGGGGGTTCCACGAGCAGTACTTC
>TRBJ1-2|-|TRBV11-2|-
CAGGADLNGYTF
TGTGCCGGGGGGGCCGATCTAAATGGCTACACCTTC
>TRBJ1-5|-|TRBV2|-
CASSDRGGNQPQHF
TGTGCCAGCAGTGACAGGGGCGGCAATCAGCCCCAGCATTTT
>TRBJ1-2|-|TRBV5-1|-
CASSLIPEGDGYTF
TGCGCCAGCAGCTTGATTCCCGAGGGAGATGGCTACACCTTC
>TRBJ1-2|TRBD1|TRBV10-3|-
CAINTRDRVGYGYTF
TGTGCCATCAACACCCGGGACAGGGTCGGCTATGGCTACACCTTC
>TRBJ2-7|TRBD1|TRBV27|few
CASSLGTGLLDEQYF
TGTGCCAGCAGTTTGGGGACAGGGTTGCTAGACGAGCAGTACTTC
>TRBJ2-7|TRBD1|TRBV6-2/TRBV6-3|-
CASRYPRTGGGGRSYEQYF
TGTGCCAGCAGGTACCCGAGGACAGGGGGCGGGGGACGTTCCTACGAGCAGTACTTC
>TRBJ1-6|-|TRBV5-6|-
CASGPRGSPLHF
TGTGCCAGCGGGCCGCGGGGGTCACCCCTCCACTTT
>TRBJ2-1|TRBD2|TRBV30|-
CAWSLAGTSGFEQFF
TGTGCCTGGAGTCTAGCCGGGACTAGCGGCTTCGAGCAGTTCTTC
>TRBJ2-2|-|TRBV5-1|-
CASSLRGHNTGELFF
TGCGCCAGCAGCTTGAGAGGACATAACACCGGGGAGCTGTTTTTT
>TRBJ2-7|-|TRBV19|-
CASSITSLTVEQYF
TGTGCCAGTAGTATCACTAGTCTTACAGTGGAGCAGTACTTC
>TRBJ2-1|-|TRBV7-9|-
CASSLGMELAGNEQFF
TGTGCCAGCAGCTTAGGAATGGAACTAGCAGGCAATGAGCAGTTCTTC
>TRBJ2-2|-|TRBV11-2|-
CASSPGLLNTGELFF
TGTGCCAGCAGCCCCGGACTCCTGAACACCGGGGAGCTGTTTTTT
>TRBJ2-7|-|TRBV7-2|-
CASSFLPGEQYF
TGTGCCAGCAGCTTTTTACCAGGCGAGCAGTACTTC
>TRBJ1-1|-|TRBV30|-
CAWRGQPGTEAFF
TGTGCCTGGCGAGGACAGCCGGGCACTGAAGCTTTCTTT
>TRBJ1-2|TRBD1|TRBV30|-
CAWSTQGVIYGYTF
TGTGCCTGGAGTACCCAGGGGGTCATCTATGGCTACACCTTC
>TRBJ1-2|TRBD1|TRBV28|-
CASSDRADGYTF
TGTGCCAGCAGTGACAGGGCGGATGGCTACACCTTC
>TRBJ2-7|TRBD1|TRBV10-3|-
CAISSPDRAGEQYF
TGTGCCATCAGTAGCCCCGACAGGGCTGGGGAGCAGTACTTC
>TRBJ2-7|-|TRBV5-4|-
CASSLGGYYEQYF
TGTGCCAGCAGTCTTGGAGGCTACTACGAGCAGTACTTC
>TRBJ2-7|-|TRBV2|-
CASSDSQAVSYEQYF
TGTGCCAGCAGTGATTCGCAGGCCGTCTCCTACGAGCAGTACTTC
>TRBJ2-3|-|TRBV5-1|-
CASSLVPGTTDTQYF
TGCGCCAGCAGCTTGGTTCCGGGAACCACAGATACGCAGTATTTT
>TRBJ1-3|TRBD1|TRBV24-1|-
CATSDLQGQPGNTIYF
TGTGCCACCAGTGATTTGCAGGGACAGCCTGGAAACACCATATATTTT
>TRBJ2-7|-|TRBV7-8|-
CASSPPRGPAAAYEQYF
TGTGCCAGCAGCCCCCCAAGAGGGCCAGCGGCGGCTTACGAGCAGTACTTC
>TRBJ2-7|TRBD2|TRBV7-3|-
CASSLIAGADEQYF
TGTGCCAGCAGCTTAATAGCGGGAGCGGACGAGCAGTACTTC